The 13 T cell receptor beta chains below were found in one sample sequenced in a study of cytomegalovirus exposure and HLA in healthy donors (dated by TCRdb to about 2017). Receptor libraries were prepared by the immunoSEQ multiplex PCR assay. For the multiplex PCR, a mixture combining 60 forward primers for TCR Vbeta segments and 13 reverse primers for TCR Jbeta segments was used. TCRdb re-hosts the immuneACCESS table, in-frame sequences only. Its copies lack some clones; in the studies checked, an unresolved V gene accounts for under half of them, and the cause for the rest is not known. The table for this sample lists fewer than 150,000 clones; over 60% of them were counted only once. The ten largest make up under 7.5% of the sample. Specimen: PBMCs. Source of these receptors: a middle-aged man in good health and CMV-seropositive.

The chain is built from TRBV5-1 and TRBJ1-1; D remains ambiguous. V was shortened by 0 bases and J by 1 base, with 10 bases between the two germline ends. CDR3 size: 15 residues. Germline-derived CDR1 and CDR2 are SGHRS and YFSETQ. CDR3 in DNA: TGCGCCAGCAGCTTGGGTGCGGGGAGGAACACTGAAGCTTTCTTT. It codes for CASSLGAGRNTEAFF.

The V call is TRBV9, the J call TRBJ1-2; no firm D call. CDR3 length: 15 amino acids. The germline gives CDR1 SGDLS, CDR2 YYNGEE. Trimming removed 4 bases at V and 5 bases at J, with 18 bases between. CDR3 loop: CASSPGNSNAYGYTF. The CDR3 DNA sequence: TGTGCCAGCAGCCCGGGGAACAGTAATGCATATGGCTACACCTTC.

The V and J genes are TRBV28 and TRBJ1-2; 7 bases map to TRBD1. V lost 2 bases, J lost 7 bases, and 1 base stayed unmatched. The CDR3 is 12 amino acids. Germline loops: CDR1 MDHEN, CDR2 SYDVKM. The CDR3 reads CASSLGTAGYTF. The CDR3 nucleotides read TGTGCCAGCAGTTTAGGGACAGCTGGCTACACCTTC.

The genes are TRBV18 and TRBJ1-1; D not resolved. This CDR3 is 13 amino acids long. Germline V CDR1 and CDR2: KGHSH, LQKENI. V lost 1 base and J lost 1, with 4 bases in between. The CDR3 region has the DNA TGTGCCAGCTCACCACTACAGAACACTGAAGCTTTCTTT. Protein product: CASSPLQNTEAFF.

V usage is TRBV5-6 and J usage is TRBJ2-1; 12 bases map to TRBD2. This CDR3 comprises 15 residues. The germline V gene encodes CDR1 SGHDT and CDR2 YYEEEE. V was clipped by 5 bases and J by 10 bases; unmatched bases: 10. Here the CDR3 DNA reads TGTGCCAGCAGTTCGGGACTAGCGGGTCTTTGGGAGCAGTTCTTC. Its protein product is CASSSGLAGLWEQFF. The full variable domain, rest sourced from reference TRBV5-6 and TRBJ2-1, is DAGVTQSPTHLIKTRGQQVTLRCSPKSGHDTVSWYQQALGQGPQFIFQYYEEEERQRGNFPDRFSGHQFPNYSSELNVNALLLGDSALYLCASSSGLAGLWEQFFGPGTRLTVL.

The J gene is TRBJ1-1, the V gene TRBV19, with 8 bases matching TRBD1. Losses at the gene ends were 5 bases for V and 6 bases for J; bases not matched to a gene: 11. CDR1 is LNHDA, CDR2 SQIVND, per germline (reference sequence). The CDR3 totals 15 residues. In DNA form, the CDR3 reads TGTGCCAGTAGTCAATCGTTGACAGGGGCCCCTGAAGCTTTCTTT. Translated: CASSQSLTGAPEAFF.

On this clone: Because the CDR3 is missing its conserved closing phenylalanine or tryptophan, this is likely a read error. No DNA is shown, since the ends of the CDR3 on it are uncertain; the CDR3 is the one TCRdb lists. The chain employs TRBV6-1 and TRBJ1-1; the D segment call TRBD1 is taken from the table without a DNA check. 17 amino acids form the CDR3, both terminal residues included. Per the germline V gene, CDR1 is MNHNS and CDR2 is SASEGT. CDR3 sequence reads: CASSEALIVGGPLRLHS.

The J gene is TRBJ1-1, the V gene TRBV28, with 9 bases lining up with TRBD1. Per the germline V gene, CDR1 is MDHEN and CDR2 is SYDVKM. This CDR3 has 14 residues. With 6 bases clipped from V and 4 bases from J, the junction kept 6 bases outside the gene matches. The CDR3 protein is CASSPHRGLTEAFF. The CDR3 DNA reads TGTGCCAGCAGCCCTCACAGGGGGCTCACTGAAGCTTTCTTT. The full variable domain, completed using reference TRBV28 and TRBJ1-1, is DVKVTQSSRYLVKRTGEKVFLECVQDMDHENMFWYRQDPGLGLRLIYFSYDVKMKEKGDIPEGYSVSREKKERFSLILESASTNQTSMYLCASSPHRGLTEAFFGQGTRLTVV.

This clone was recorded a few times. The chain links TRBV19 to TRBJ1-5; tentatively, D is TRBD1 (5 bases). The germline gives CDR1 LNHDA, CDR2 SQIVND (reference sequence). This CDR3 contains 15 residues. Trimming took off 3 bases at V and 4 bases at J, with 13 bases between the two ends. Here the CDR3 reads CASSMYKQGNQPQHF. DNA for the CDR3: TGTGCCAGTAGTATGTACAAGCAGGGTAATCAGCCCCAGCATTTT.

The sample holds a few counts of this clone. The chain couples TRBV6-4 to TRBJ1-6, with TRBD1 matching over 10 bases. The ends lost 6 bases at V and 12 bases at J; junction bases unmatched: 2. The CDR3 length is 12 residues. Germline CDR1 is MRHNA and CDR2 is SNTAGT. The CDR3 region is CASRDRGGPLHF. CDR3 coding DNA: TGTGCCAGCAGGGACAGGGGGGGACCCCTCCACTTT.

This chain joins TRBV5-5 and TRBJ1-2, with TRBD1 matching over 9 bases. This CDR3 is 15 amino acids long. Per germline, CDR1 SGHKS and CDR2 YYEKEE (reference sequence). Trimming cost V 2 bases and J 7 bases; bases outside gene matches: 9. The CDR3 region is CASSFLTGGLVGYTF. Here the CDR3 DNA reads TGTGCCAGCAGCTTTCTTACAGGGGGCTTAGTTGGCTACACCTTC.

The V and J genes are TRBV12-5 and TRBJ1-1, with TRBD1 identical over 8 bases. V lost 6 bases, J lost 12 bases, and 9 bases stayed unmatched. The V gene's germline CDR1 is LGHNT and CDR2 FRNRAP. The CDR3 spans 12 residues. The CDR3 protein is CASGYRGGETFF. For the CDR3, the DNA is TGTGCTAGTGGGTACAGGGGGGGGGAGACTTTCTTT.

In the case of this clone: The sample has other DNA sequences that encode this CDR3 too. This rearrangement joins TRBV18 to TRBJ1-4; D might be TRBD1 (6 bases). Germline V gene data show CDR1 as KGHSH and CDR2 as LQKENI. The CDR3 loop spans 15 amino acids. With 5 bases removed from V and 8 bases from J, the gap between germline ends came to 18 bases. The CDR3, as DNA: TGTGCCAGCTCAGGGGGGGCGAGGGTTCGAGAAAAACTGTTTTTT. This encodes CASSGGARVREKLFF.